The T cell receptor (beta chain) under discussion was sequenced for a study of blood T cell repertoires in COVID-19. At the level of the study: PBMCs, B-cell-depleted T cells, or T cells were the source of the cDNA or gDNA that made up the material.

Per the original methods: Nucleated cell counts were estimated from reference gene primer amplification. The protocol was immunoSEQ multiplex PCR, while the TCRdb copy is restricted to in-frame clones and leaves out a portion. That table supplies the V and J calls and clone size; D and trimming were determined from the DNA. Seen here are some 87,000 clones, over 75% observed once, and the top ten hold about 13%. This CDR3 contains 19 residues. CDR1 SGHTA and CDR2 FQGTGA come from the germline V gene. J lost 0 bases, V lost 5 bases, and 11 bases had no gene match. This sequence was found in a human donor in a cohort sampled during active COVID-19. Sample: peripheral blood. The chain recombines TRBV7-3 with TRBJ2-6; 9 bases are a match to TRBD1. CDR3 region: CASSPSPGTGSSGANVLTF. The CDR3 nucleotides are TGTGCCAGCAGCCCCAGTCCGGGGACAGGGAGCTCTGGGGCCAACGTCCTGACTTTC.